The next 23 T cell receptor beta chains were all read from a single sample in a study of T-cell memory formation after mild COVID-19. MiXCR, applied by TCRdb to the 5' RACE reads, yields one record per CDR3 protein. Found here are 180,000 or so distinct CDR3 sequences, around a tenth of them singletons; the top ten hold 3.5% to 4.5%. The specimen sequenced was PBMCs or a T cell subset sorted from them (not recorded which). These receptors all come from a man aged 18 to 30 who had mild COVID-19 (a few samples of this study predate the infection). Cell type and time point are not known.

V is TRBV7-8 and J is TRBJ2-7, with TRBD1 as a possible D gene (6 bases). CDR3 length equals 13 residues. V shed 5 bases and J shed 5 bases, with 13 bases lying between them. CDR1 is SGHVS, CDR2 FQNEAQ, per germline. The CDR3 nucleotides read TGTGCCAGCAGCGTCGACAGGTCAAACGAGCAGTACGTC. Translation gives CASSVDRSNEQYV.

The chain joins TRBV29-1 to TRBJ2-5, with no clear D. Trimming took 4 bases from V and 1 from J, leaving 4 bases between them. CDR1 is SQVTM and CDR2 is ANQGSEA in the germline V gene. This CDR3 spans 11 amino acids. The CDR3 DNA sequence: TGCAGCGTTGGCGTCCAAGAGACCCAGTACTTC. Amino acid sequence: CSVGVQETQYF. The variable domain in full, completed from reference TRBV29-1 and TRBJ2-5, reads SAVISQKPSRDICQRGTSLTIQCQVDSQVTMMFWYRQQPGQSLTLIATANQGSEATYESGFVIDKFPISRPNLTFSTLTVSNMSPEDSSIYLCSVGVQETQYFGPGTRLLVL.

This clonotype showed up just a few times. The rearrangement joins TRBV20-1 to TRBJ2-3, with 9 bases that match TRBD2. The CDR3 spans 14 residues. With 6 bases clipped from V and 2 bases from J, the junction kept 6 bases outside the gene matches. Germline-derived CDR1 and CDR2 are DFQATT and SNEGSKA (reference sequence). In DNA form, the CDR3 reads TGCAGTGCCCGAAGCGGGGGGCCCACAGATACGCAGTATTTT. This encodes CSARSGGPTDTQYF.

The chain employs TRBV7-2 and TRBJ1-1; D possibly corresponds to TRBD1 (5 bases). Per germline, CDR1 SGHTA and CDR2 FQGNSA. V lost 5 bases, J lost 6 bases, and 13 bases lay in between. CDR3 length equals 13 residues. The CDR3 spells CASSKWGGAEAFF. The CDR3 nucleotides are TGTGCCAGCAGCAAGTGGGGAGGGGCTGAAGCTTTCTTT.

This clonotype was picked up a small number of times. V gene TRBV5-1 combines with J gene TRBJ1-5; TRBD1 matches at 10 bases. The J segment lost 4 bases and the V segment lost 5 bases, leaving 6 bases of the junction unmatched. This CDR3 region has 15 residues. Per germline, CDR1 SGHRS and CDR2 YFSETQ. CDR3 region: CASRRGQGKNQPQHF. CDR3 in DNA: TGCGCCAGCAGACGGGGACAGGGGAAAAATCAGCCCCAGCATTTT. The full variable domain, with the rest looked up from reference TRBV5-1 and TRBJ1-5, is KAGVTQTPRYLIKTRGQQVTLSCSPISGHRSVSWYQQTPGQGLQFLFEYFSETQRNKGNFPGRFSGRQFSNSRSEMNVSTLELGDSALYLCASRRGQGKNQPQHFGDGTRLSIL.

This clonotype was detected many times. This sequence joins TRBV12-3 or TRBV12-4 and TRBJ1-1; D remains unclear. The CDR3 is 13 amino acids. V lost 2 bases and J lost 1, with 5 bases in between. CDR3 bases: TGTGCCAGCAGTTTAATAGCGAACACTGAAGCTTTCTTT. Amino acids: CASSLIANTEAFF.

The gene calls are TRBV7-9 and TRBJ2-2, with unresolved D. V was trimmed by 2 bases and J by 6 bases, leaving 10 bases between them. The CDR3 extends over 14 amino acids. Germline loops: CDR1 SEHNR, CDR2 FQNEAQ (reference sequence). The CDR3 DNA is TGTGCCAGCAGCTTAAGGAACGTTGCCGGGGAGCTGTTTTTT. It codes for CASSLRNVAGELFF.

Many counts were recorded for this clonotype. This sequence joins TRBV6-5 and TRBJ2-1, with D perhaps given as TRBD1 or TRBD2 (5 bases each). CDR3 length equals 13 residues. CDR1 and CDR2 (germline): MNHEY, SVGAGI. The V and J ends lost 5 bases and 9 bases respectively, with 14 bases between them. The CDR3, as DNA: TGTGCCAGCAGTCGAGGGGCACTAACTGAGCAGTTCTTC. Protein product: CASSRGALTEQFF.

The table lists this clonotype with a few counts. This sequence joins TRBV6-1 and TRBJ1-6, with 8 bases identical to TRBD1. The CDR3 is 15 residues long. J was trimmed by 1 base and V by 6 bases; bases with no gene match: 2. Looked up from germline, CDR1 is MNHNS and CDR2 is SASEGT. CDR3 sequence (DNA): TGTGCCAGCAGCCGGACAGGGTCCTATAATTCACCCCTCCACTTT. This translates into CASSRTGSYNSPLHF.

V gene TRBV7-6 combines with J gene TRBJ2-2; D possibly matches TRBD1 or TRBD2 (5 bases each). The CDR3 sequence is 14 residues long. The germline gives CDR1 SGHVS, CDR2 FNYEAQ. V gave up 2 bases and J gave up 6 bases, with 10 bases separating them. In DNA, the CDR3 is TGTGCCAGCAGCTTACCTCGGGACCCCGGGGAGCTGTTTTTT. Its protein is CASSLPRDPGELFF.

This clonotype was recorded a few times. J is TRBJ1-4 and V is TRBV5-1; D is unclear. Trimming took 0 bases from V and 11 from J, leaving 8 bases between them. CDR1 is SGHRS, CDR2 YFSETQ, per germline. There are 12 residues in the CDR3. CDR3 DNA sequence: TGCGCCAGCAGCTTGGGAGGGAAGAAACTGTTTTTT. Translation gives CASSLGGKKLFF. The whole variable domain, remainder taken from reference TRBV5-1 and TRBJ1-4, is KAGVTQTPRYLIKTRGQQVTLSCSPISGHRSVSWYQQTPGQGLQFLFEYFSETQRNKGNFPGRFSGRQFSNSRSEMNVSTLELGDSALYLCASSLGGKKLFFGSGTQLSVL.

As regards this clonotype: At one of its ends the junction is not consistent with the germline gene, which may arise from a read error. The rearrangement links TRBV5-1 to TRBJ1-2, with TRBD1 as a possible D gene (5 bases). Germline-derived CDR1 and CDR2 are SGHRS and YFSETQ. This CDR3 comprises 15 residues. In DNA form, the CDR3 reads TGCGACAGCAGATCGGGTACAGGAGCTAACTATGGCTACACCTTC. This translates into CDSRSGTGANYGYTF.

CDR3 bases: TGTGCCAGCTCAGGAGGGGGAAAGGATTCACCCCTCCACTTT. Amino acid sequence: CASSGGGKDSPLHF. The chain links TRBV18 to TRBJ1-6; D might be TRBD1 (6 bases). Looked up from germline, CDR1 is KGHSH and CDR2 is LQKENI. V was pared by 5 bases and J by 8 bases, with 13 bases between. This CDR3 has 14 residues.

This clonotype showed up many times. The V and J genes are TRBV7-9 and TRBJ1-1; maybe TRBD1 (5 bases). Deletions cut 5 bases from V and 4 bases from J, with 14 bases between. Germline V gene data show CDR1 as SEHNR and CDR2 as FQNEAQ (reference sequence). CDR3 length: 14 amino acids. The DNA for the CDR3 is TGTGCCAGCAGCCCAGGGACCCCGGGCACTGAAGCTTTCTTT. Residues: CASSPGTPGTEAFF.

The rearrangement uses TRBV5-1 and TRBJ2-1; 8 nucleotides agree with TRBD1. CDR1 is SGHRS and CDR2 is YFSETQ in the germline V gene. The CDR3 has 16 residues. Trimming at V came to 0 bases and at J to 5 bases, leaving 7 bases not matched to a gene. CDR3 nucleotide sequence: TGCGCCAGCAGCTTGGCGATAGACAGGGGCCACAATGAGCAGTTCTTC. Translated: CASSLAIDRGHNEQFF.

This clonotype was seen repeatedly, ten times or more. The V gene is TRBV19, the J gene TRBJ1-1; possible D gene TRBD1, 6 bases. This CDR3 has 13 amino acids. Per germline, CDR1 LNHDA and CDR2 SQIVND (reference sequence). V was cut by 7 bases and J by 1 base, with 10 bases left in between. CDR3 sequence (DNA): TGTGCCAGTACCACGGGGGCGAACACTGAAGCTTTCTTT. Its translation: CASTTGANTEAFF. The full variable domain, rest sourced from reference TRBV19 and TRBJ1-1, is DGGITQSPKYLFRKEGQNVTLSCEQNLNHDAMYWYRQDPGQGLRLIYYSQIVNDFQKGDIAEGYSVSREKKESFPLTVTSAQKNPTAFYLCASTTGANTEAFFGQGTRLTVV.

Only a few counts were recorded for this clonotype. V and J are TRBV4-1 and TRBJ1-1, with TRBD1 matching 7 bases. Germline CDR1 reads MGHRA; CDR2 reads YSYEKL. The CDR3 totals 17 residues. V shed 2 bases, J shed 0 bases, and the junction held 9 bases outside the gene matches. The DNA for the CDR3 is TGCGCCAGCAGCCAACGAACCGCCGGGACAGTGAACACTGAAGCTTTCTTT. It translates to CASSQRTAGTVNTEAFF.

V usage is TRBV4-2 and J usage is TRBJ1-2, with 7 positions matching TRBD1. Trimming cost V 4 bases and J 1 base; bases outside gene matches: 9. The CDR3 runs to 16 residues. CDR1 and CDR2 (germline): LGHNA, YNFKEQ. For the CDR3, the DNA is TGTGCCAGCAGCCGAGGGACAGCTCTCAATAACTATGGCTACACCTTC. Amino acids: CASSRGTALNNYGYTF.

This clonotype was picked up a small number of times. This likely comes from a read error, as the CDR3 has no conserved phenylalanine or tryptophan at its end. No DNA is shown, since the ends of the CDR3 on it are uncertain; the CDR3 is the one TCRdb lists. The chain recombines TRBV20-1 with TRBJ2-3; the table calls TRBD2, which could not be checked here. Counting both end residues, the CDR3 totals 12 amino acids. Germline CDR1 DFQATT, CDR2 SNEGSKA (reference sequence). CDR3 residues: CSAPPGLAGVAA.

This clonotype has a handful of counts. The rearrangement joins TRBV27 to TRBJ2-7, with a weak D call TRBD1 (6 bases). The length of the CDR3 is 19 residues. Germline CDR1 is MNHEY and CDR2 is SMNVEV (reference sequence). V dropped 6 bases and J dropped 2 bases, with 29 bases sitting between them. Here the CDR3 reads CASSLPRDTGVEITYEQYV. Here the CDR3 DNA reads TGTGCCAGCAGCCTACCCCGGGACACCGGCGTCGAGATTACCTACGAGCAGTACGTC.

The chain carries TRBV6-6 and TRBJ2-7; D remains unclear. V was pared by 5 bases and J by 0 bases, with 8 bases between. Germline V gives CDR1 MNHNY, CDR2 SVGAGI (reference sequence). The CDR3 contains 13 residues. The DNA of the CDR3 is TGTGCCAGCAGTCGGACCGACTCCTACGAGCAGTACGTC. Translating gives CASSRTDSYEQYV.

The chain couples TRBV7-8 to TRBJ1-2, with 8 bases aligning to TRBD1. CDR1 SGHVS and CDR2 FQNEAQ come from the germline V gene. The CDR3 has 13 residues. Trimming cost V 5 bases and J 4 bases; bases outside gene matches: 3. The DNA of the CDR3 is TGTGCCAGCAGCGAGGACAGGGTCTATGGCTACACCTTC. Translated: CASSEDRVYGYTF.

This clonotype was recorded many times. This chain links TRBV5-1 with TRBJ2-5; a weak D match, TRBD1 (6 bases). The V end lost 1 base, the J end lost 5 bases, and 9 bases lay between the germline ends. The CDR3 length is 13 residues. Germline assignment: CDR1 SGHRS and CDR2 YFSETQ. CDR3 DNA: TGCGCCAGCAGCTTGAACAGGGTTGAGACCCAGTACTTC. Amino acids: CASSLNRVETQYF.